This TCR beta chain was sequenced in a study of blood T cells in healthy people across ages. V dropped 7 bases and J dropped 7; count of bases not matched to a gene: 13. This CDR3 region has 15 residues. Germline CDR1 and CDR2: SQVTM and ANQGSEA. Sample-barcoded 5' priming and a J-beta primer mix drove a second PCR of 7 to 11 cycles. TCRdb itself ran the 5' RACE reads through MiXCR, one entry per CDR3 protein. The table includes around 790,000 distinct CDR3 sequences, roughly 44% detected once. The chain has TRBV29-1 and TRBJ2-1, with 10 bases lining up with TRBD1. This clonotype was sampled from a man aged 60-69 years in good health. What was sequenced was blood. This chain's CDR3 is CSASYGGQGMNEQFF. The CDR3 nucleotides are TGCAGCGCTTCCTACGGGGGACAGGGGATGAATGAGCAGTTCTTC.